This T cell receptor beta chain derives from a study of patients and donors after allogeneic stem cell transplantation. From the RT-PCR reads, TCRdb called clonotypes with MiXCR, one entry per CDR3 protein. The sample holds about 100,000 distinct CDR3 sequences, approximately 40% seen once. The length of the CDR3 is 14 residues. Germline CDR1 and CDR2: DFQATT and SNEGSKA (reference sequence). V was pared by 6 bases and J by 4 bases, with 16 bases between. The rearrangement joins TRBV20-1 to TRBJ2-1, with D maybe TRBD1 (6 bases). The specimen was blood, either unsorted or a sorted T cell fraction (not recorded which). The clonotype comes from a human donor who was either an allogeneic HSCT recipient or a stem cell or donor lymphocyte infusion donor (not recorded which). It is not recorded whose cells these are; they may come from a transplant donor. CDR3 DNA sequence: TGCAGTGCAGAAAGACAGGCACAATACAATGAGCAGTTCTTC. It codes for CSAERQAQYNEQFF.